The 15 T cell receptor beta chains below were found in one sample sequenced in a study of shared clonotypes between healthy human individuals. Sequencing was performed with immunoSEQ multiplex PCR; in TCRdb, only in-frame clones are kept and a portion is missing. The repertoire holds over a million clones, 98% seen once, with approximately 0.4% in the top ten. Specimen: naive CD4+ T cells sorted from blood. Described subset: CD45RA+ positively selected. The receptors come from a man aged 30 to 45 in good health.

V is TRBV19 and J is TRBJ2-1, with 7 nucleotides matching TRBD2. V shed 7 bases, J shed 6 bases, and the junction held 18 bases outside the gene matches. The CDR3 length is 17 residues. Looked up from germline, CDR1 is LNHDA and CDR2 is SQIVND (reference sequence). CDR3 region: CASTHLGLTGTTNEQFF. The CDR3, as DNA: TGTGCCAGTACCCATTTGGGACTAACCGGGACTACCAATGAGCAGTTCTTC.

This clone is a singleton in its sample. The gene calls are TRBV28 and TRBJ2-1; 11 bases line up with TRBD2. V shed 8 bases, J shed 0 bases, and the junction held 9 bases outside the gene matches. Germline loops: CDR1 MDHEN, CDR2 SYDVKM. The CDR3 covers 17 residues. The CDR3 nucleotides read TGTGCCAGCCCTCCTAGCGGGAGGATCCGCTCCTACAATGAGCAGTTCTTC. Amino acid sequence: CASPPSGRIRSYNEQFF.

This clone has a single count. The gene calls are TRBV2 and TRBJ2-2, with 8 nucleotides matching TRBD1. The germline gives CDR1 SNHLY, CDR2 FYNNEI. V gave up 2 bases and J gave up 6 bases; unmatched junction bases: 5. The CDR3 spans 15 residues. CDR3 loop: CASSEMDREAGELFF. The CDR3 DNA sequence: TGTGCCAGCAGTGAAATGGACAGGGAAGCCGGGGAGCTGTTTTTT.

The genes are TRBV27 and TRBJ2-7; TRBD2 aligns across 9 bases. This CDR3 is built from 17 residues. Trimming cost V 1 base and J 5 bases; bases outside gene matches: 12. Germline CDR1 and CDR2: MNHEY and SMNVEV (reference sequence). In DNA, the CDR3 is TGTGCCAGCAGTTTATGGTACGGGCTAGCGGGACTCGACGAGCAGTACTTC. Amino acid sequence: CASSLWYGLAGLDEQYF.

The chain recombines TRBV25-1 with TRBJ1-1; possible D gene TRBD1, 5 bases. Trimming shortened V by 1 base and J by 3 bases, and 15 bases separated the two germline ends. CDR1 is MGHDK and CDR2 is SYGVNS in the germline V gene. The CDR3 spans 16 residues. The CDR3 reads CASSELGSGGYTEAFF. CDR3 DNA: TGTGCCAGCAGTGAATTGGGTTCCGGGGGTTACACTGAAGCTTTCTTT.

The V call is TRBV7-6, the J call TRBJ2-7, with D perhaps TRBD2 (5 bases). With 0 bases removed from V and 2 bases from J, the gap between germline ends came to 8 bases. The germline V gene encodes CDR1 SGHVS and CDR2 FNYEAQ. The length of the CDR3 is 14 residues. The CDR3 loop reads CASSLAIGTYEQYF. CDR3 in DNA: TGTGCCAGCAGCTTAGCGATCGGGACCTACGAGCAGTACTTC.

The rearrangement joins TRBV7-2 to TRBJ2-3; possible D gene TRBD2, 6 bases. The length of the CDR3 is 13 residues. Germline V gene lookup returns CDR1 SGHTA and CDR2 FQGNSA. The germline V and J ends were trimmed by 5 bases and 5 bases, with 11 bases remaining between them. The CDR3 loop is CASSPHSGDTQYF. The DNA for the CDR3 is TGTGCCAGCAGCCCTCATAGCGGAGATACGCAGTATTTT. The full variable domain, completed using reference TRBV7-2 and TRBJ2-3, is GAGVSQSPSNKVTEKGKDVELRCDPISGHTALYWYRQSLGQGLEFLIYFQGNSAPDKSGLPSDRFSAERTGGSVSTLTIQRTQQEDSAVYLCASSPHSGDTQYFGPGTRLTVL.

The genes are TRBV5-6 and TRBJ1-2, with D possibly TRBD1 on 5 matching bases. V was shortened by 4 bases and J by 7 bases, with 17 bases between the two germline ends. The CDR3 length is 14 residues. Looked up from germline, CDR1 is SGHDT and CDR2 is YYEEEE. CDR3 loop: CASSPVGRVSGYTF. The CDR3 coding sequence is TGTGCCAGCAGCCCCGTGGGCAGGGTGAGTGGCTACACCTTC.

This clone was seen a single time. V gene TRBV6-6 combines with J gene TRBJ2-1; maybe TRBD1 (6 bases). In germline, CDR1 is MNHNY, CDR2 SVGAGI (reference sequence). This CDR3 region has 15 residues. V was clipped by 2 bases and J by 0 bases, with 8 bases between them. CDR3 nucleotide sequence: TGTGCCAGCAGTTACAGCAGGGGCTCCTACAATGAGCAGTTCTTC. This sequence encodes CASSYSRGSYNEQFF.

The CDR3 DNA is TGCAGCGTTGGTGGACGGACCCATAGCGGGGAGCTGTTTTTT. It encodes CSVGGRTHSGELFF. The chain carries TRBV29-1 and TRBJ2-2; D gene unclear. The CDR3 is 14 residues long. The V gene lost 4 bases and the J gene lost 7 bases, with 16 bases spanning the gap. CDR1 and CDR2 from the germline V gene are SQVTM and ANQGSEA.

The chain recombines TRBV10-1 with TRBJ2-2; D remains unclear. Deletions cut 10 bases from V and 5 bases from J, with 14 bases between. The germline V gene encodes CDR1 WNHNN and CDR2 SYGVQD (reference sequence). CDR3 size: 13 residues. The CDR3 DNA reads as TGCGCCACCCAAAGAAGTAGGACCGGGGAGCTGTTTTTT. Its protein is CATQRSRTGELFF.

The chain couples TRBV19 to TRBJ2-5; D is uncertain. The CDR3 consists of 13 residues. Germline loops: CDR1 LNHDA, CDR2 SQIVND (reference sequence). Trimming shortened V by 5 bases and J by 1 base, and 8 bases separated the two germline ends. The CDR3 sequence is CASSPGVQETQYF. The CDR3 DNA sequence: TGTGCCAGTAGTCCGGGTGTCCAAGAGACCCAGTACTTC. Full variable domain (missing parts from reference TRBV19 and TRBJ2-5): DGGITQSPKYLFRKEGQNVTLSCEQNLNHDAMYWYRQDPGQGLRLIYYSQIVNDFQKGDIAEGYSVSREKKESFPLTVTSAQKNPTAFYLCASSPGVQETQYFGPGTRLLVL.

The V gene is TRBV5-5, the J gene TRBJ2-1; 8 bases are a match to TRBD2. The germline gives CDR1 SGHKS, CDR2 YYEKEE (reference sequence). Trimming at V came to 1 base and at J to 7 bases, leaving 7 bases not matched to a gene. The CDR3 extends over 15 amino acids. For the CDR3, the DNA is TGTGCCAGCAGCTTGTTCGGCCGGGAGGGGAATGAGCAGTTCTTC. Translated: CASSLFGREGNEQFF.

This sequence joins TRBV28 and TRBJ1-5; weak D call: TRBD1 (5 bases). Trimming shortened V by 6 bases and J by 0 bases, and 12 bases separated the two germline ends. Germline-derived CDR1 and CDR2 are MDHEN and SYDVKM. CDR3 size: 15 residues. The CDR3 here is CASRPGLRSNQPQHF. CDR3 nucleotide sequence: TGTGCCAGCAGGCCGGGACTCCGTAGCAATCAGCCCCAGCATTTT.

This chain uses TRBV4-2 with TRBJ2-3; D perhaps matches TRBD2 (6 bases). V gave up 1 base and J gave up 4 bases, with 12 bases separating them. The CDR3 sequence is 15 residues long. The germline V gene has CDR1 LGHNA and CDR2 YNFKEQ. The CDR3, as DNA: TGTGCCAGCAGCCAAGCGGGGCCGGGGGCAGATACGCAGTATTTT. Translating it yields CASSQAGPGADTQYF.